The rows below give T cell receptor beta chains drawn from one sample of a study of cytomegalovirus exposure and HLA in healthy donors. Profiling relied on immunoSEQ multiplex PCR, and the TCRdb table lists in-frame clones only, not all of them. Of about 200,000 clones listed, over 70% are singletons. Specimen: PBMCs. The receptors originated from a boy aged 2 to 10 in good health and CMV-seronegative. CDR3s include the opening cysteine and the closing phenylalanine or tryptophan. D genes are given only for firm matches. Rows give clone size only sometimes, using once, few, many, or a class for an expanded clone.

>TRBV7-6|TRBJ2-1|TRBD2|NA
CASSPLRWGGSSYNEQFF
TGTGCCAGCAGCCCCCTGCGGTGGGGCGGGAGCTCCTACAATGAGCAGTTCTTC
>TRBV6-1|TRBJ2-3|TRBD2|once
CASSEAGGPTDTQYF
TGTGCCAGCAGTGAGGCGGGAGGGCCTACAGATACGCAGTATTTT
>TRBV18|TRBJ2-2|TRBD2|NA
CASSLPGTRNTGELFF
TGTGCCAGCTCACTTCCCGGGACTAGAAACACCGGGGAGCTGTTTTTT
>TRBV6-1|TRBJ2-3|TRBD2|NA
CASRTSGGKDTQYF
TGTGCCAGCAGGACTAGCGGGGGGAAAGATACGCAGTATTTT
>TRBV6-1|TRBJ1-5|NA|few
CASSETGSQPQHF
TGTGCCAGCAGTGAAACAGGGTCCCAGCCCCAGCATTTT
>TRBV4-2|TRBJ1-4|TRBD1|once
CASSQAAGQGEKLFF
TGTGCCAGCAGCCAAGCTGCGGGACAGGGTGAAAAACTGTTTTTT
>TRBV9|TRBJ1-1|NA|NA
CASSASGNAEAFF
TGTGCCAGCAGCGCCTCCGGGAACGCTGAAGCTTTCTTT
>TRBV14|TRBJ1-2|TRBD1|NA
CASSQEGGTVYGYTF
TGTGCCAGCAGCCAAGAGGGTGGGACAGTCTATGGCTACACCTTC
>TRBV6-1|TRBJ2-7|NA|NA
CASSDREQYF
TGTGCCAGCAGTGATCGCGAGCAGTACTTC
>TRBV19|TRBJ1-1|TRBD1|NA
CASSKEGALTEAFF
TGTGCCAGTAGTAAGGAGGGGGCCCTAACTGAAGCTTTCTTT
>TRBV9|TRBJ2-2|NA|few
CASNRNTGELFF
TGTGCCAGCAACAGGAACACCGGGGAGCTGTTTTTT
>TRBV9|TRBJ2-1|TRBD2|NA
CASSVSSGGINEQFF
TGTGCCAGCAGCGTCTCTAGCGGGGGCATCAATGAGCAGTTCTTC
>TRBV7-9|TRBJ2-5|NA|NA
CASSLLVGSGSGETQYF
TGTGCCAGCAGCCTGCTTGTCGGTTCCGGGTCGGGGGAGACCCAGTACTTC
>TRBV27|TRBJ2-7|NA|NA
CASSPLGGEQYF
TGTGCCAGCAGTCCCCTAGGGGGAGAGCAGTACTTC
>TRBV10-2|TRBJ2-7|TRBD1|NA
CASSGDRAPYEQYF
TGCGCCAGCAGTGGGGACAGGGCGCCATACGAGCAGTACTTC
>TRBV9|TRBJ2-1|TRBD1|NA
CASSAPGTGQNEQFF
TGTGCCAGCAGCGCACCCGGGACAGGGCAGAATGAGCAGTTCTTC
>TRBV19|TRBJ2-1|TRBD1|NA
CASSPGTGKVNEQFF
TGTGCCAGTAGTCCTGGGACAGGGAAGGTCAATGAGCAGTTCTTC
>TRBV7-9|TRBJ1-1|TRBD1|NA
CASTETGGRAEAFF
TGTGCCAGCACCGAGACAGGGGGCAGGGCTGAAGCTTTCTTT
>TRBV4-2|TRBJ2-3|NA|NA
CASSQGHQSTDTQYF
TGTGCCAGCAGCCAAGGACACCAAAGCACAGATACGCAGTATTTT
>TRBV12-5|TRBJ1-2|TRBD1|NA
CASGLGTGLNYGYTF
TGTGCTAGTGGTTTGGGGACAGGCCTAAACTATGGCTACACCTTC
>TRBV7-6|TRBJ2-7|TRBD1|NA
CASSENSPGQGGYEQYF
TGTGCCAGCAGCGAAAACTCGCCGGGACAGGGAGGGTACGAGCAGTACTTC
>TRBV5-6|TRBJ2-7|TRBD2|NA
CASSFLGLAGRAYEQYF
TGTGCCAGCAGCTTCCTTGGACTAGCGGGAAGAGCCTACGAGCAGTACTTC
>TRBV27|TRBJ1-1|TRBD1|NA
CASTETGGSMMNTEAFF
TGTGCCAGCACCGAAACAGGGGGTAGTATGATGAACACTGAAGCTTTCTTT
>TRBV7-3|TRBJ1-2|NA|NA
CASSLKEGYGYTF
TGTGCCAGCAGCTTAAAAGAGGGCTATGGCTACACCTTC
>TRBV21-1|TRBJ2-7|NA|once
CATSASYEQYF
TGTGCCACAAGTGCTTCCTACGAGCAGTACTTC
>TRBV29-1|TRBJ2-1|TRBD2|NA
CSVERTSAINEQFF
TGCAGCGTTGAGAGGACTAGCGCCATCAATGAGCAGTTCTTC
>TRBV7-8|TRBJ1-1|NA|NA
CASSLAGYNTEAFF
TGTGCCAGCAGCTTAGCCGGGTATAACACTGAAGCTTTCTTT
>TRBV6-5|TRBJ2-3|TRBD1|NA
CASSYTGVTSTDTQYF
TGTGCCAGCAGTTACACAGGGGTGACAAGCACAGATACGCAGTATTTT
>TRBV9|TRBJ2-1|NA|NA
CASSVSQGGQSYNEQFF
TGTGCCAGCAGCGTGAGTCAGGGGGGACAGTCATACAATGAGCAGTTCTTC
>TRBV6-6|TRBJ1-3|NA|NA
CASTRTYTGNTIYF
TGTGCCAGCACAAGGACTTACACTGGAAACACCATATATTTT
>TRBV18|TRBJ2-3|TRBD2|NA
CASSPPGLGSTDTQYF
TGTGCCAGCTCACCACCCGGACTAGGAAGCACAGATACGCAGTATTTT
>TRBV25-1|TRBJ2-6|NA|NA
CASSKNSPGANVLTF
TGTGCCAGCAGCAAAAACAGTCCTGGGGCCAACGTCCTGACTTTC
>TRBV5-1|TRBJ1-3|TRBD1|NA
CASRETTGAGNTIYF
TGCGCCAGCAGGGAGACGACAGGGGCAGGAAACACCATATATTTT
>TRBV5-6|TRBJ1-2|NA|NA
CASTAGGREGYTF
TGTGCCAGCACCGCCGGGGGGCGGGAAGGCTACACCTTC
>TRBV27|TRBJ2-7|TRBD1|NA
CASSLAYPGTGSYEQYF
TGTGCCAGCAGTCTAGCCTATCCCGGGACAGGGAGCTACGAGCAGTACTTC